The 15 T cell receptor beta chains below come from one sample, sequenced in a study of cytomegalovirus exposure and HLA in healthy donors. PCR amplification relied on 60 Vbeta primers (plus 13 Jbeta primers). This table comes from immunoSEQ multiplex PCR, and its TCRdb copy is limited to in-frame clones, with some not included. The table lists under 200,000 clones, 86% of them singletons. The sample taken for sequencing was PBMCs. These receptor sequences come from a woman aged 18-29 years in good health and CMV-seronegative.

The V call is TRBV5-1, the J call TRBJ2-1; TRBD2 matches 10 bases. V lost 4 bases, J lost 8 bases, and 15 bases stayed unmatched. Germline CDR1 and CDR2: SGHRS and YFSETQ. CDR3 size: 17 residues. CDR3: CASSPAGGPRYRDEQFF. The CDR3 nucleotides are TGCGCCAGCAGCCCAGCGGGGGGGCCACGGTATAGGGATGAGCAGTTCTTC.

The V call is TRBV6-5, the J call TRBJ1-5; 9 nucleotides line up with TRBD1. The CDR3 has 15 residues. Germline CDR1 and CDR2: MNHEY and SVGAGI. V gave up 5 bases and J gave up 9 bases; unmatched junction bases: 11. As DNA, the CDR3 is TGTGCCAGCAGTGGGGGACAGGGAGGATCTCGGCCCCAGCATTTT. Translation: CASSGGQGGSRPQHF.

DNA for the CDR3: TGTGCCAGCAGCCTCACTAGCGGACCTTACTACGAGCAGTACTTC. Amino acids: CASSLTSGPYYEQYF. V gene TRBV11-2 combines with J gene TRBJ2-7, with TRBD2 identical over 8 bases. The CDR3 extends over 15 amino acids. V was clipped by 5 bases and J by 3 bases; unmatched bases: 9. CDR1 is SGHAT, CDR2 FQNNGV, per germline.

This sequence joins TRBV6-5 and TRBJ2-3; 12 bases line up with TRBD2. The length of the CDR3 is 15 residues. Germline V lookup: CDR1 MNHEY, CDR2 SVGAGI. Trimming at V came to 7 bases and at J to 3 bases, leaving 5 bases not matched to a gene. The CDR3 DNA reads TGTGCCAGCACATCGACTAGCGGGGGAACAGATACGCAGTATTTT. Translated, it gives CASTSTSGGTDTQYF.

This chain uses TRBV27 with TRBJ1-2; 12 bases match TRBD1. The V and J ends lost 6 bases and 6 bases, in that order; junction bases with no gene match: 11. The CDR3 contains 16 residues. The germline gives CDR1 MNHEY, CDR2 SMNVEV (reference sequence). The CDR3 region has the DNA TGTGCCAGCAGCTTACTATTGGGACAGGGGGCGAATGGCTACACCTTC. It is translated as CASSLLLGQGANGYTF.

This clone was detected only once. The rearrangement joins TRBV13 to TRBJ2-7, with D maybe TRBD1 (5 bases). This CDR3 has 14 amino acids. Germline CDR1 and CDR2: PRHDT and FYEKMQ (reference sequence). Trimming took off 1 base at V and 3 bases at J, with 10 bases between the two ends. DNA for the CDR3: TGTGCCAGCAGCTTAGAAGACAGAAGCTACGAGCAGTACTTC. It translates to CASSLEDRSYEQYF.

On this clone: One end of the junction is discordant with germline, which a read error may explain. The genes are TRBV7-9 and TRBJ1-1; 7 bases line up with TRBD1. The CDR3 spans 15 residues. The germline CDR1 and CDR2 sequences are SEHNR and FQNEAQ (reference sequence). The CDR3 DNA follows: TGTGCCAGCAGCTTAAGGTCAGGGGGGAACCCTGAAGCTTTCTTT. Its translation: CASSLRSGGNPEAFF.

V gene TRBV5-5 combines with J gene TRBJ2-2, with a tentative D call TRBD2 (6 bases). The CDR3 has 15 amino acids. Trimming removed 2 bases from V and 0 bases from J, with 8 bases in between. The V gene's germline CDR1 is SGHKS and CDR2 YYEKEE (reference sequence). CDR3 sequence (DNA): TGTGCCAGCAGCTTATCTAGCGCGAACACCGGGGAGCTGTTTTTT. Translating it yields CASSLSSANTGELFF.

The rearrangement joins TRBV6-6 to TRBJ2-7; 11 positions match TRBD2. Germline V gives CDR1 MNHNY, CDR2 SVGAGI (reference sequence). The CDR3 has 16 residues. J gave up 3 bases and V 6 bases, and 10 bases lay outside the gene matches. The CDR3 DNA reads as TGTGCCAGCAGAGACAGACTAGCGGGACGGTTCTACGAGCAGTACTTC. This translates into CASRDRLAGRFYEQYF.

This chain links TRBV2 with TRBJ2-3; D not certain. The CDR3 is made up of 13 amino acids. Deletions cut 8 bases from V and 0 bases from J, with 9 bases between. Germline V gives CDR1 SNHLY, CDR2 FYNNEI. The CDR3 coding sequence is TGTGCCAGCGGAGACCTTAGCACAGATACGCAGTATTTT. Translation: CASGDLSTDTQYF.

V usage is TRBV27 and J usage is TRBJ1-1; no clear D. Trimming pared 3 bases from V and 0 bases from J, leaving 11 bases between. The CDR3 sequence is 15 residues long. Germline V CDR1 and CDR2: MNHEY, SMNVEV (reference sequence). This chain's CDR3 is CASSLTLFMNTEAFF. The CDR3 DNA reads as TGTGCCAGCAGTTTGACATTGTTCATGAACACTGAAGCTTTCTTT.

The chain joins TRBV5-4 to TRBJ1-1; weak D call: TRBD1 (5 bases). The ends were cut back, 0 bases at V and 1 base at J, with 7 bases in the middle. Germline CDR1 is SGHNT and CDR2 is YYREEE (reference sequence). CDR3 length: 14 amino acids. The CDR3: CASSLGQKNTEAFF. The CDR3 nucleotides read TGTGCCAGCAGCTTGGGACAGAAGAACACTGAAGCTTTCTTT.

The chain is built from TRBV30 and TRBJ1-5; unclear D gene. Germline V gene lookup returns CDR1 GTSNPN and CDR2 SVGIG (reference sequence). The CDR3 sequence is 13 residues long. V was cut by 0 bases and J by 1 base, with 4 bases left in between. The CDR3 here is CAWSVLSNQPQHF. As DNA, the CDR3 is TGTGCCTGGAGTGTACTCAGCAATCAGCCCCAGCATTTT.

V gene TRBV19 combines with J gene TRBJ2-7; TRBD1 aligns across 7 bases. The CDR3 runs 15 residues. CDR1 is LNHDA and CDR2 is SQIVND in the germline V gene (reference sequence). Losses at the gene ends were 5 bases for V and 4 bases for J; bases not matched to a gene: 11. CDR3 DNA sequence: TGTGCCAGTAGTGTCTTACAGGGGTTAAGGTACGAGCAGTACTTC. Translated, it gives CASSVLQGLRYEQYF.

The chain links TRBV30 to TRBJ1-5; a weak D match, TRBD1 (5 bases). This CDR3 is 11 amino acids long. V lost 4 bases, J lost 6 bases, and 7 bases lay in between. CDR1 GTSNPN and CDR2 SVGIG come from the germline V gene (reference sequence). CDR3: CAWTRAQPQHF. The CDR3 DNA follows: TGTGCCTGGACCAGGGCTCAGCCCCAGCATTTT.